A selection of T cell receptor beta chains follows, all from one sample in a study of immune evolution from preneoplasia to lung adenocarcinoma. Assay: immunoSEQ multiplex PCR; the TCRdb copy retains only in-frame clones and omits some. The repertoire holds about 5,700 clones, with more than 60% as singletons. The sample was FFPE adjacent normal lung tissue. Every receptor here comes from a person aged 65 to 85 with lung adenocarcinoma. Each CDR3 is given with its conserved first and last residue. D genes are given only for firm matches. For some rows the clone size is stated as once, few or many, or as a class when expanded; others skip it.

TRBJ2-7 | . | TRBV6-4 | . | CAGRAGASAEQYF
TRBJ2-2 | . | TRBV18 | TRBD1 | CASSFEGAVTGELFF
TRBJ1-1 | . | TRBV20-1 | . | CSAPGPGAFF
TRBJ2-5 | . | TRBV27 | . | CASSLSVTNQETQYF
TRBJ1-5 | once | TRBV30 | . | CAWSVQPLTVQPQHF
TRBJ2-7 | . | TRBV29-1 | . | CSVEDPDNPYYEQYF
TRBJ2-1 | . | TRBV2 | . | CASTGPGGLNEQFF
TRBJ2-5 | . | TRBV5-1 | TRBD1 | CASSLGLIGQGFGETQYF
TRBJ2-6 | few | TRBV7-9 | . | CASSQQAGTAGANVLTF
TRBJ2-7 | once | TRBV2 | TRBD2 | CASSEASGVSYEQYF
TRBJ2-6 | . | TRBV11-2 | . | CASSLGHSGANVLTF
TRBJ2-3 | . | TRBV27 | . | CASVRRRPSTDTQYF
TRBJ2-3 | . | TRBV28 | . | CASSLPRRAQYF
TRBJ1-2 | . | TRBV5-4 | . | CASTPRAENGYTF
TRBJ1-1 | . | TRBV30 | . | CAWSGPGLKMAEAFF
TRBJ1-2 | few | TRBV2 | TRBD1 | CASSEIQGTYGYTF
TRBJ2-1 | . | TRBV6-1 | . | CASVLAISYNEQFF
TRBJ2-3 | . | TRBV4-1 | . | CASSPVGDQTQYF
TRBJ2-1 | . | TRBV7-2 | TRBD2 | CASSPYLAGLDNEQFF
TRBJ1-1 | . | TRBV30 | . | CAWSYGVNTEAFF
TRBJ2-3 | . | TRBV5-1 | . | CASSLQTVTDTQYF
TRBJ1-2 | . | TRBV4-3 | TRBD1 | CASSRNRGQGYTF
TRBJ2-5 | . | TRBV9 | TRBD1 | CASSGRGQLGPETQYF
TRBJ2-3 | . | TRBV28 | . | CASSAKTSSTDTQYF
TRBJ2-7 | . | TRBV29-1 | . | CSVETGSAYEQYF
TRBJ2-1 | few | TRBV6-1 | TRBD2 | CASMGTSGGYNEQFF
TRBJ1-1 | . | TRBV11-2 | TRBD1 | CASRDRSEAFF
TRBJ2-7 | few | TRBV7-2 | . | CASSLVPGAKSYEQYF
TRBJ1-1 | . | TRBV30 | . | CAWSVLNGGTEAFF
TRBJ2-3 | large | TRBV19 | TRBD1 | CASSTTGVDTQYF
TRBJ1-2 | . | TRBV27 | . | CARQGANYGYTF
TRBJ1-1 | . | TRBV9 | . | CASSGGPNTEAFF
TRBJ2-2 | . | TRBV11-2 | . | CASSLNAGTGELFF
TRBJ2-1 | once | TRBV4-2 | . | CASSQGLGNEQFF
TRBJ2-7 | few | TRBV23-1 | TRBD1 | CASSWRFGTGPYEQYF
TRBJ2-3 | . | TRBV2 | . | CASSEGSYTDTQYF
TRBJ1-2 | . | TRBV6-5 | . | CASSYGRNVYGYTF
TRBJ2-5 | . | TRBV5-4 | TRBD2 | CASSPGVAGSRWRETQYF
TRBJ2-1 | . | TRBV4-2 | TRBD1 | CASSSQGESQQFF
TRBJ2-3 | . | TRBV7-3 | . | CASSLRGALGDTQYF
TRBJ1-2 | . | TRBV19 | . | CASSITDLQYGYTF
TRBJ2-7 | once | TRBV13 | TRBD1 | CASSFARTGLNYEQYF
TRBJ1-4 | . | TRBV28 | . | CASSSPGDQTNEKLFF
TRBJ2-5 | . | TRBV7-9 | TRBD1 | CASSFTPTGQETQYF
TRBJ2-3 | . | TRBV29-1 | . | CSVDRISTDTQYF
TRBJ1-1 | . | TRBV28 | . | CASTRGAEAFF
TRBJ1-1 | few | TRBV29-1 | . | CSVEVEGYEAFF
TRBJ2-7 | few | TRBV6-1 | . | CASSATPSSYEQYF
TRBJ2-1 | . | TRBV27 | TRBD1 | CASSLFAPGQGFNEQFF
TRBJ2-7 | once | TRBV29-1 | TRBD2 | CSVDTSGSSYEQYF
TRBJ2-7 | . | TRBV6-6 | TRBD1 | CASSSPGTGYEEQYF
TRBJ1-5 | . | TRBV6-1 | . | CASTLSGEAGPQHF
TRBJ1-1 | once | TRBV7-9 | . | CASSFGDTEAFF
TRBJ2-1 | . | TRBV5-1 | TRBD2 | CASNERGAYNEQFF
TRBJ1-4 | . | TRBV19 | . | CASSTQRGEKLFF
TRBJ2-7 | . | TRBV6-1 | . | CASSEGRNYEQYF
TRBJ2-2 | . | TRBV11-2 | TRBD2 | CASSLWTSGRTGELFF